Below, one T cell receptor beta chain is given with its context. This sample is drawn from a study of blood T cells in healthy people across ages. The V and J ends lost 0 bases and 4 bases respectively, with 10 bases between them. This CDR3 is built from 14 residues. The V gene's germline CDR1 is LNHNV and CDR2 YYDKDF (reference sequence). A second about 6 to 12 cycle PCR used barcoded and J-beta primers. Each CDR3 protein gets one entry after TCRdb re-called the 5' RACE reads with MiXCR. Of 750,000 to 950,000 distinct CDR3 sequences listed, 20% to 30% are singletons. This same sample was also taken into another study, of T cells of mothers and their children.

V is TRBV15 and J is TRBJ2-7; no clear D. This TCR came from a boy aged 5-17 years in good health. The sequenced material came from blood. CDR3 amino acids: CATSRDVALYEQYF. The CDR3 coding sequence is TGTGCCACCAGCAGAGATGTAGCTCTTTACGAGCAGTACTTC.